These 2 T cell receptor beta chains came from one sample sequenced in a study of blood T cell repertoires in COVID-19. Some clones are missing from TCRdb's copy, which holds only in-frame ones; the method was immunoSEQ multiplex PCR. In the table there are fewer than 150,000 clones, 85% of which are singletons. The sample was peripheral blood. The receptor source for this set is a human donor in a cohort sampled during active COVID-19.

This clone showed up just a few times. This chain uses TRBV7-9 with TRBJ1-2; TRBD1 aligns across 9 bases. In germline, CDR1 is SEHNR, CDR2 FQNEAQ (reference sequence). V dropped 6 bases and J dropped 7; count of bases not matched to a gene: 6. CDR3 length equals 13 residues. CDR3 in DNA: TGTGCCAGCAGTGTGGGACAGGGTCTTGGCTACACCTTC. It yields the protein CASSVGQGLGYTF.

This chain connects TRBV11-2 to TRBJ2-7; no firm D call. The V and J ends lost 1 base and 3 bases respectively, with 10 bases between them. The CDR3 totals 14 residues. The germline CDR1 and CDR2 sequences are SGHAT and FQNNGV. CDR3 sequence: CASSLGARYYEQYF. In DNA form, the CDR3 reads TGTGCCAGCAGCTTAGGAGCCCGCTACTACGAGCAGTACTTC.